These 32 T cell receptor beta chains share one sample of origin, sequenced in a study of siplizumab effects on memory and regulatory T cells. Sequenced by immunoSEQ multiplex PCR; TCRdb stores in-frame clones only, minus some. The sample gives roughly 97,000 clones, about 94% of which show up once; approximately 0.67% is in the top ten. What was sequenced was Tregs sorted from blood. The receptors shown here come from a human donor in good health.

V and J are TRBV27 and TRBJ2-3; D perhaps matches TRBD1 (6 bases). The CDR3 extends over 12 amino acids. Germline V gives CDR1 MNHEY, CDR2 SMNVEV (reference sequence). Deletions cut 5 bases from V and 5 bases from J, with 8 bases between. The CDR3 DNA reads TGTGCCAGCAGTCAACAGGGAGATACGCAGTATTTT. Its translation is CASSQQGDTQYF.

Here the CDR3 reads CASTLAGLGGEKLFF. The DNA for the CDR3 is TGTGCCAGCACCCTGGCGGGTTTGGGGGGTGAAAAACTGTTTTTT. J is TRBJ1-4 and V is TRBV2; D is perhaps TRBD1 (5 bases). Trimming left V 7 bases short and J 7 bases short, with 19 bases between. CDR1 is SNHLY, CDR2 FYNNEI, per germline. This CDR3 has 15 residues.

V is TRBV15 and J is TRBJ2-7; the match to TRBD1 covers 8 bases. Germline CDR1 and CDR2: LNHNV and YYDKDF (reference sequence). V dropped 4 bases and J dropped 2; count of bases not matched to a gene: 1. The CDR3 totals 13 residues. CDR3 nucleotides: TGTGCCACCAGCATGGACAGGGCCTACGAGCAGTACTTC. Amino acid sequence: CATSMDRAYEQYF. Complete variable domain (other parts from reference TRBV15 and TRBJ2-7): DAMVIQNPRYQVTQFGKPVTLSCSQTLNHNVMYWYQQKSSQAPKLLFHYYDKDFNNEADTPDNFQSRRPNTSFCFLDIRSPGLGDTAMYLCATSMDRAYEQYFGPGTRLTVT.

The chain links TRBV5-1 to TRBJ2-1, with D possibly being TRBD2 (6 bases). The CDR3 is 15 amino acids. V shed 4 bases and J shed 1 base, with 12 bases lying between them. Germline assignment: CDR1 SGHRS and CDR2 YFSETQ. For the CDR3, the DNA is TGCGCCAGCAGCCCCCTGAGCGGGTCCTACAATGAGCAGTTCTTC. Its protein product is CASSPLSGSYNEQFF.

This clone was recorded only once. The chain combines TRBV6-1 with TRBJ2-7; TRBD1 is a possible D gene (6 bases). Germline-derived CDR1 and CDR2 are MNHNS and SASEGT. CDR3 length: 13 amino acids. V was cut by 4 bases and J by 9 bases, with 16 bases left in between. CDR3 DNA: TGTGCCAGCAGTGCTACAGGGCCCCCCGGGCAGTACTTC. This encodes CASSATGPPGQYF.

This clone was recorded only once. V and J are TRBV27 and TRBJ2-7, with 7 bases that match TRBD2. Germline V gene sequence: CDR1 MNHEY, CDR2 SMNVEV (reference sequence). J was trimmed by 4 bases and V by 0 bases; bases with no gene match: 3. This CDR3 has 14 residues. The CDR3 DNA follows: TGTGCCAGCAGTTTATCCGTGGGGGGGTACGAGCAGTACTTC. Translated, it gives CASSLSVGGYEQYF.

The CDR3 nucleotides are TGCGCCAGCAGCCAAGATTCCCGCAGTCCGTCCTATGGCTACACCTTC. Residues: CASSQDSRSPSYGYTF. The chain is built from TRBV4-1 and TRBJ1-2; D uncertain. V was pared by 0 bases and J by 4 bases, with 15 bases between. The CDR3 has 16 residues. Germline values: CDR1 MGHRA, CDR2 YSYEKL.

The DNA for the CDR3 is TGTGCCATCAGTTTCCCAGGGGGTGGCTACACCTTC. Amino acid sequence: CAISFPGGGYTF. The V gene is TRBV10-3, the J gene TRBJ1-2; 7 nucleotides agree with TRBD1. With 5 bases clipped from V and 7 bases from J, the junction kept 4 bases outside the gene matches. Germline loops: CDR1 ENHRY, CDR2 SYGVKD. CDR3 length: 12 residues.

The chain links TRBV7-9 to TRBJ2-5; D is unclear. CDR1 and CDR2 (germline): SEHNR, FQNEAQ (reference sequence). The CDR3 runs 12 residues. V lost 5 bases and J 7 bases, leaving 11 bases between the germline ends. The CDR3, as DNA: TGTGCCAGCAGCCGAATCGAAGGGACCCAGTACTTC. Translating gives CASSRIEGTQYF.

The chain links TRBV10-2 to TRBJ2-6; the D gene is possibly TRBD1 (5 bases). Per germline, CDR1 WSHSY and CDR2 SAAADI. Trimming shortened V by 8 bases and J by 2 bases, and 16 bases separated the two germline ends. The CDR3 runs 16 residues. The CDR3 sequence is CASADPGLPGANVLTF. Here the CDR3 DNA reads TGCGCCAGCGCAGACCCAGGGTTACCTGGGGCCAACGTCCTGACTTTC.

The chain is built from TRBV5-4 and TRBJ2-3; D may be TRBD2 (6 bases). The CDR3 length is 14 residues. The V gene lost 4 bases and the J gene lost 7 bases, with 16 bases spanning the gap. CDR1 and CDR2 (germline): SGHNT, YYREEE (reference sequence). Written as DNA, the CDR3 is TGTGCCAGCAGCCCAGTCGGGAGTAGCTATACGCAGTATTTT. Its protein product is CASSPVGSSYTQYF.

DNA of the CDR3: TGTGCCACCAGCAGGGCGGTGGGACAGGGCACCGGGGAGCTGTTTTTT. Its protein is CATSRAVGQGTGELFF. The chain carries TRBV15 and TRBJ2-2, with 9 bases lining up with TRBD1. This CDR3 comprises 16 residues. The germline gives CDR1 LNHNV, CDR2 YYDKDF (reference sequence). The ends lost 3 bases at V and 4 bases at J; junction bases unmatched: 6.

This clone has only one observation. The genes are TRBV18 and TRBJ2-1; 7 bases agree with TRBD1. The CDR3 spans 17 residues. Germline V gene lookup returns CDR1 KGHSH and CDR2 LQKENI. With 1 base clipped from V and 4 bases from J, the junction kept 10 bases outside the gene matches. The CDR3 here is CASSPLPGRGSYNEQFF. For the CDR3, the DNA is TGTGCCAGCTCACCACTCCCCGGCAGGGGGTCGTACAATGAGCAGTTCTTC.

The chain is built from TRBV2 and TRBJ2-1; D call uncertain. This CDR3 has 14 residues. Germline CDR1 is SNHLY and CDR2 is FYNNEI. V gave up 6 bases and J gave up 6 bases, with 15 bases separating them. CDR3: CASRATLMGNEQFF. Written as DNA, the CDR3 is TGTGCCAGCAGGGCCACCCTGATGGGCAATGAGCAGTTCTTC.

The chain uses TRBV11-1 and TRBJ2-7; D is undetermined. The CDR3 contains 13 residues. Trimming left V 3 bases short and J 5 bases short, with 11 bases between. The germline V gene has CDR1 SGHAT and CDR2 FQDESV (reference sequence). The CDR3 spells CASSLTDLDEQYF. The CDR3 region has the DNA TGTGCCAGCAGCTTGACGGACCTGGACGAGCAGTACTTC.

V gene TRBV6-6 combines with J gene TRBJ1-1, with D hard to call. The CDR3 totals 12 residues. With 6 bases removed from V and 5 bases from J, the gap between germline ends came to 10 bases. Germline CDR1 MNHNY, CDR2 SVGAGI (reference sequence). CDR3 loop: CASRRARTEAFF. Written as DNA, the CDR3 is TGTGCCAGCAGACGGGCCCGTACTGAAGCTTTCTTT.

The table lists this clone with a count of one. The rearrangement uses TRBV5-6 and TRBJ1-2; no clear D. V shed 0 bases and J shed 5 bases, with 8 bases lying between them. Germline V gene lookup returns CDR1 SGHDT and CDR2 YYEEEE. CDR3 length: 13 residues. CDR3 sequence: CASSLAGLYGYTF. The DNA for the CDR3 is TGTGCCAGCAGCTTGGCCGGGTTGTATGGCTACACCTTC.

The genes are TRBV5-1 and TRBJ2-1; TRBD2 might be the D (5 bases). The V end was cut by 5 bases, the J end by 2 bases, with 8 bases between. The CDR3 totals 13 residues. The germline CDR1 and CDR2 sequences are SGHRS and YFSETQ. CDR3 DNA: TGCGCCAGCAGTCCCGGGGCCTACAATGAGCAGTTCTTC. It encodes CASSPGAYNEQFF.

The chain carries TRBV5-1 and TRBJ2-3; D might be TRBD1 or TRBD2, each matching 5 bases. V gave up 1 base and J gave up 5 bases, with 14 bases separating them. The length of the CDR3 is 15 residues. CDR1 and CDR2 (germline): SGHRS, YFSETQ. CDR3 DNA: TGCGCCAGCAGCTTGTGGGACCCATGGGGAGATACGCAGTATTTT. Translating gives CASSLWDPWGDTQYF.

The chain is built from TRBV6-1 and TRBJ2-3; D may match TRBD1 or TRBD2 (5 bases each). The CDR3 length is 12 residues. CDR1 and CDR2 (germline): MNHNS, SASEGT. The ends were cut back, 6 bases at V and 5 bases at J, with 9 bases in the middle. Here the CDR3 DNA reads TGTGCCAGCAGGCATGGGGGAGATACGCAGTATTTT. Its translation: CASRHGGDTQYF.

The rearrangement uses TRBV5-1 and TRBJ1-1, with D possibly being TRBD1 (5 bases). From germline, CDR1 is SGHRS and CDR2 YFSETQ. The CDR3 consists of 15 residues. Trimming took off 5 bases at V and 1 base at J, with 15 bases between the two ends. The CDR3 loop reads CASSREVGGNTEAFF. The CDR3 nucleotides are TGCGCCAGCAGTCGCGAAGTCGGGGGGAACACTGAAGCTTTCTTT.

The chain joins TRBV2 to TRBJ2-5; the D gene is possibly TRBD1 (6 bases). This CDR3 comprises 12 residues. Germline CDR1 is SNHLY and CDR2 is FYNNEI. V was cut by 6 bases and J by 2 bases, with 7 bases left in between. This CDR3 is CASSGQQETQYF. The CDR3 DNA reads as TGTGCCAGCAGCGGACAGCAAGAGACCCAGTACTTC.

The CDR3 loop reads CASTTDRSQAEAFF. The CDR3 DNA reads as TGTGCCAGTACTACCGACAGATCTCAGGCTGAAGCTTTCTTT. The genes are TRBV19 and TRBJ1-1; a weak D match, TRBD1 (5 bases). The CDR3 covers 14 residues. Between the trimmed V and J ends, which lost 7 bases and 6 bases, there was a span of 18 bases. Germline V gene sequence: CDR1 LNHDA, CDR2 SQIVND (reference sequence).

The V and J genes are TRBV27 and TRBJ2-7; 13 bases are a match to TRBD2. The CDR3 has 15 residues. Germline values: CDR1 MNHEY, CDR2 SMNVEV (reference sequence). V gave up 5 bases and J gave up 6 bases; unmatched junction bases: 7. The DNA of the CDR3 is TGTGCCAGCAGTCCCACCGGACTAGCGGGAGCCGAGCAGTACTTC. It encodes CASSPTGLAGAEQYF.

This chain links TRBV19 with TRBJ2-3; 9 bases line up with TRBD2. Trimming took 4 bases from V and 5 from J; bases not matched to a gene: 7. The CDR3 is 15 amino acids. Germline V lookup: CDR1 LNHDA, CDR2 SQIVND (reference sequence). The CDR3 loop reads CASSRAGGLVDTQYF. The DNA for the CDR3 is TGTGCCAGTAGTAGGGCGGGAGGGTTAGTAGATACGCAGTATTTT.

CDR3 protein: CASSLSAGANEQFF. Written as DNA, the CDR3 is TGTGCCAGCAGCTTATCAGCGGGAGCTAATGAGCAGTTCTTC. The chain employs TRBV7-3 and TRBJ2-1, with TRBD2 matching 8 bases. The CDR3 consists of 14 residues. Germline trimming cut 2 bases from V and 7 bases from J; bases unmatched to any gene: 4. Germline V gene sequence: CDR1 SGHTA, CDR2 FQGTGA.

The gene calls are TRBV19 and TRBJ1-1; 9 nucleotides match TRBD1. Germline V gives CDR1 LNHDA, CDR2 SQIVND (reference sequence). V lost 5 bases, J lost 6 bases, and 7 bases stayed unmatched. The CDR3 is 14 amino acids. CDR3: CASSYRGRGAEAFF. Written as DNA, the CDR3 is TGTGCCAGTAGTTACAGGGGGCGCGGAGCTGAAGCTTTCTTT. Looking up the rest from reference TRBV19 and TRBJ1-1 gives the full variable domain: DGGITQSPKYLFRKEGQNVTLSCEQNLNHDAMYWYRQDPGQGLRLIYYSQIVNDFQKGDIAEGYSVSREKKESFPLTVTSAQKNPTAFYLCASSYRGRGAEAFFGQGTRLTVV.

The chain carries TRBV19 and TRBJ1-1; 8 nucleotides line up with TRBD1. V trimming: 7 bases; J trimming: 4 bases; junction bases outside the gene matches: 8. Germline V gene data show CDR1 as LNHDA and CDR2 as SQIVND (reference sequence). This CDR3 has 14 amino acids. The CDR3, as DNA: TGTGCCAGTATGCGGACAGGGTTCCGCACTGAAGCTTTCTTT. Translating it yields CASMRTGFRTEAFF.

This chain links TRBV2 with TRBJ2-7; TRBD2 might be the D (6 bases). The V and J ends lost 6 bases and 6 bases respectively, with 21 bases between them. Germline V gives CDR1 SNHLY, CDR2 FYNNEI. The length of the CDR3 is 15 residues. The CDR3 spells CASSPPGIAESEQYF. In DNA, the CDR3 is TGTGCCAGCAGCCCCCCCGGGATAGCGGAAAGCGAGCAGTACTTC.

This sequence joins TRBV5-4 and TRBJ1-6, with TRBD1 as a possible D gene (6 bases). CDR3 size: 15 residues. Germline V gene lookup returns CDR1 SGHNT and CDR2 YYREEE (reference sequence). V gave up 0 bases and J gave up 6 bases, with 10 bases separating them. CDR3 sequence (DNA): TGTGCCAGCAGCTTGGCGCCAGGGGTTAATTCACCCCTCCACTTT. This translates into CASSLAPGVNSPLHF.

The chain recombines TRBV7-9 with TRBJ2-1; D not resolved. The germline V gene has CDR1 SEHNR and CDR2 FQNEAQ (reference sequence). The CDR3 has 14 residues. Between the trimmed V and J ends, which lost 4 bases and 1 base, there was a span of 8 bases. The CDR3: CASSSAVSYNEQFF. The CDR3, as DNA: TGTGCCAGCAGCTCGGCTGTTTCCTACAATGAGCAGTTCTTC.

The chain carries TRBV2 and TRBJ1-1; 9 positions match TRBD1. This CDR3 contains 16 residues. V lost 4 bases, J lost 7 bases, and 13 bases stayed unmatched. CDR1 SNHLY and CDR2 FYNNEI come from the germline V gene. The CDR3 region is CASSGGQGVGFFEAFF. The CDR3 bases are TGTGCCAGCAGTGGGGGACAGGGAGTCGGGTTTTTTGAAGCTTTCTTT.